The 26 T cell receptor beta chains below come from one sample, sequenced in a study of PD-1 blockade in classical Hodgkin lymphoma. In every patient, relapse followed autologous stem cell transplantation, while exposure to brentuximab vedotin differed. Some clones are missing from TCRdb's copy, which holds only in-frame ones; the method was immunoSEQ multiplex PCR. Here the sample spans around 100,000 clones, around 89% being singletons. The sample in question was peripheral blood mononuclear cells (PBMCs), obtained before the second cycle of nivolumab. These receptors originate from a human donor with classical Hodgkin lymphoma.

The chain recombines TRBV6-5 with TRBJ1-2; tentative D call: TRBD1 (6 bases). CDR1 and CDR2 (germline): MNHEY, SVGAGI. There are 13 residues in the CDR3. The ends were cut back, 4 bases at V and 8 bases at J, with 14 bases in the middle. The CDR3, as DNA: TGTGCCAGCAGTTTTGGGGGCCAAAGGGGCTACACCTTC. It translates to CASSFGGQRGYTF.

This sequence joins TRBV2 and TRBJ2-7, with a possible D match to TRBD2 (6 bases). Germline loops: CDR1 SNHLY, CDR2 FYNNEI. Trimming cost V 10 bases and J 7 bases, with 20 bases left between them. The CDR3 loop spans 13 amino acids. The CDR3 DNA reads as TGTGCCACGTTGGCGGGGCTCGTAGGGGAGCAGTACTTC. Protein sequence: CATLAGLVGEQYF.

V is TRBV11-2 and J is TRBJ1-2, with 7 bases that match TRBD1. The germline CDR1 and CDR2 sequences are SGHAT and FQNNGV. CDR3 length equals 14 residues. With 1 base clipped from V and 7 bases from J, the junction kept 6 bases outside the gene matches. The CDR3, as DNA: TGTGCCAGCAGCTTAGTCCGGACAGGAGGTGGCTACACCTTC. It translates to CASSLVRTGGGYTF.

V gene TRBV30 combines with J gene TRBJ2-1, with 10 bases lining up with TRBD2. Germline V gene data show CDR1 as GTSNPN and CDR2 as SVGIG (reference sequence). The trim removed 2 bases at V and 6 bases at J, leaving 4 bases unmatched. The CDR3 runs to 14 residues. The CDR3 nucleotides read TGTGCCTGGAGTAAAGCGGGGGGGCTCAATGAGCAGTTCTTC. Protein sequence: CAWSKAGGLNEQFF.

The chain combines TRBV7-2 with TRBJ1-1; the D is unclear. Trimming left V 2 bases short and J 5 bases short, with 9 bases between. This CDR3 contains 13 residues. Per the germline V gene, CDR1 is SGHTA and CDR2 is FQGNSA. The CDR3 bases are TGTGCCAGCAGCTTAACGGAGGAAACTGAAGCTTTCTTT. Encoded protein: CASSLTEETEAFF.

The chain recombines TRBV7-3 with TRBJ1-2; 8 bases fit TRBD1. Germline trimming cut 5 bases from V and 6 bases from J; bases unmatched to any gene: 5. The CDR3 runs 13 residues. The germline gives CDR1 SGHTA, CDR2 FQGTGA. The DNA of the CDR3 is TGTGCCAGCAGCAGGACAGGGTCTGATGGCTACACCTTC. Its translation: CASSRTGSDGYTF. Full variable domain (outside the CDR3, taken from reference TRBV7-3 and TRBJ1-2): GAGVSQTPSNKVTEKGKYVELRCDPISGHTALYWYRQSLGQGPEFLIYFQGTGAADDSGLPNDRFFAVRPEGSVSTLKIQRTERGDSAVYLCASSRTGSDGYTFGSGTRLTVV.

The chain uses TRBV7-9 and TRBJ2-1, with TRBD2 identical over 13 bases. Unmatched junction bases numbered 1, after V lost 4 bases and J lost 4 bases. The CDR3 runs to 15 residues. From germline, CDR1 is SEHNR and CDR2 FQNEAQ (reference sequence). This CDR3 reads CASSSLAGGYNEQFF. The CDR3 DNA reads as TGTGCCAGCAGCTCACTAGCGGGGGGGTACAATGAGCAGTTCTTC.

CDR3 bases: TGTGCCTCCAAGTCCCGACTCCAAGAGACCCAGTACTTC. Its protein is CASKSRLQETQYF. The V and J genes are TRBV6-1 and TRBJ2-5; D is unresolved. CDR1 is MNHNS, CDR2 SASEGT, per germline. This CDR3 region has 13 residues. Trimming removed 11 bases at V and 1 base at J, with 14 bases between.

The genes are TRBV13 and TRBJ2-7, with TRBD1 matching 8 bases. This CDR3 contains 17 residues. CDR1 PRHDT and CDR2 FYEKMQ come from the germline V gene (reference sequence). Losses at the gene ends were 0 bases for V and 3 bases for J; bases not matched to a gene: 10. The CDR3 sequence: CASSLGRPGGSDYEQYF. CDR3 DNA: TGTGCCAGCAGCTTAGGCCGGCCAGGGGGCTCGGACTACGAGCAGTACTTC.

The V and J genes are TRBV9 and TRBJ2-1; no clear D gene. The CDR3 is 13 residues long. Looked up from germline, CDR1 is SGDLS and CDR2 is YYNGEE. The V and J ends lost 0 bases and 10 bases respectively, with 11 bases between them. CDR3 region: CASSVAPSLEQFF. In DNA, the CDR3 is TGTGCCAGCAGCGTAGCCCCCTCGCTAGAGCAGTTCTTC.

The chain recombines TRBV9 with TRBJ2-5, with a weak D call TRBD1 (6 bases). Trimming pared 0 bases from V and 4 bases from J, leaving 10 bases between. The CDR3 runs to 14 residues. The germline gives CDR1 SGDLS, CDR2 YYNGEE. The CDR3 nucleotides read TGTGCCAGCAGCGTAGAAGGGGGAGCAGAGACCCAGTACTTC. Encoded protein: CASSVEGGAETQYF.

The gene calls are TRBV27 and TRBJ1-1, with TRBD1 identical over 8 bases. Per the germline V gene, CDR1 is MNHEY and CDR2 is SMNVEV (reference sequence). The V gene end was trimmed by 5 bases and the J gene end by 1 base; junction bases not matched to a gene: 3. CDR3 length: 14 residues. The CDR3 reads CASSPGTGNTEAFF. The CDR3 region has the DNA TGTGCCAGCAGTCCCGGGACAGGGAACACTGAAGCTTTCTTT.

The chain joins TRBV27 to TRBJ2-7; D unresolved. Germline CDR1 MNHEY, CDR2 SMNVEV (reference sequence). This CDR3 contains 12 residues. V was pared by 6 bases and J by 7 bases, with 13 bases between. As DNA, the CDR3 is TGTGCCAGCAGCCCGGACGGTGTAGAGCAGTACTTC. Translated, it gives CASSPDGVEQYF.

The chain joins TRBV7-2 to TRBJ2-7; D remains unclear. The V end lost 1 base, the J end lost 1 base, and 5 bases lay between the germline ends. The CDR3 spans 13 residues. Germline CDR1 is SGHTA and CDR2 is FQGNSA. In DNA form, the CDR3 reads TGTGCCAGCAGCTTAGAACAGTCCTACGAGCAGTACTTC. Translated: CASSLEQSYEQYF.

J is TRBJ2-1 and V is TRBV5-4, with D possibly being TRBD2 (6 bases). This CDR3 is 14 amino acids long. Trimming took off 4 bases at V and 6 bases at J, with 14 bases between the two ends. The V gene's germline CDR1 is SGHNT and CDR2 YYREEE (reference sequence). CDR3 sequence (DNA): TGTGCCAGCAGCCCTGGGAGGAGCGTCAATGAGCAGTTCTTC. This encodes CASSPGRSVNEQFF.

The chain joins TRBV27 to TRBJ1-2; 7 bases agree with TRBD1. CDR1 is MNHEY, CDR2 SMNVEV, per germline (reference sequence). The length of the CDR3 is 20 residues. J lost 0 bases, V lost 0 bases, and 16 bases had no gene match. Here the CDR3 reads CASSLSFSGRGILANYGYTF. DNA of the CDR3: TGTGCCAGCAGTTTATCATTCAGTGGCAGGGGGATCCTAGCTAACTATGGCTACACCTTC.

The chain recombines TRBV28 with TRBJ2-3; 12 bases are a match to TRBD2. The CDR3 runs to 18 residues. The V segment lost 4 bases and the J segment 9 bases; nucleotides outside the gene matches: 17. Germline CDR1 MDHEN, CDR2 SYDVKM. CDR3 nucleotide sequence: TGTGCCAGCAGTTGGGACCCTAGCGGGGGGGCGCTGGTTGAAACGCAGTATTTT. Translated, it gives CASSWDPSGGALVETQYF.

This chain joins TRBV9 and TRBJ2-1; 12 nucleotides agree with TRBD2. This CDR3 has 16 residues. CDR1 and CDR2 (germline): SGDLS, YYNGEE. Unmatched junction bases numbered 1, after V lost 2 bases and J lost 1 base. The CDR3 sequence: CASSVTSGGSYNEQFF. In nucleotides, the CDR3 is TGTGCCAGCAGCGTGACTAGCGGGGGTTCCTACAATGAGCAGTTCTTC. Looking up the rest from reference TRBV9 and TRBJ2-1 gives the full variable domain: DSGVTQTPKHLITATGQRVTLRCSPRSGDLSVYWYQQSLDQGLQFLIQYYNGEERAKGNILERFSAQQFPDLHSELNLSSLELGDSALYFCASSVTSGGSYNEQFFGPGTRLTVL.

The chain links TRBV27 to TRBJ2-7, with 9 bases fitting TRBD1. The CDR3 runs to 14 residues. V shed 6 bases and J 0 bases; nucleotides not matched to a gene: 3. Germline CDR1 MNHEY, CDR2 SMNVEV (reference sequence). This CDR3 reads CASSGTGTSYEQYF. The CDR3 DNA follows: TGTGCCAGCAGCGGGACAGGGACCTCCTACGAGCAGTACTTC.

This chain uses TRBV5-1 with TRBJ2-2, with D perhaps matching TRBD1 (5 bases). V gave up 0 bases and J gave up 7 bases, with 22 bases separating them. The length of the CDR3 is 18 residues. Germline values: CDR1 SGHRS, CDR2 YFSETQ. Here the CDR3 reads CASSLAPRVSLISGELFF. CDR3 in DNA: TGCGCCAGCAGCTTGGCCCCCAGGGTGTCATTAATAAGCGGGGAGCTGTTTTTT.

The rearrangement joins TRBV7-6 to TRBJ2-1, with D tentatively TRBD2 (6 bases). This CDR3 has 14 residues. Germline CDR1 is SGHVS and CDR2 is FNYEAQ. V was clipped by 3 bases and J by 7 bases, with 13 bases between them. The DNA for the CDR3 is TGTGCCAGCAGCTTGATCGGGGGACGGAATGAGCAGTTCTTC. Translating gives CASSLIGGRNEQFF.

The chain combines TRBV2 with TRBJ2-3; D may be TRBD2 (5 bases). The CDR3 covers 12 residues. Germline values: CDR1 SNHLY, CDR2 FYNNEI. The V end was cut by 7 bases, the J end by 7 bases, with 12 bases between. CDR3 in amino acids: CASNPRGNTQYF. Here the CDR3 DNA reads TGTGCCAGCAACCCCCGGGGAAATACGCAGTATTTT.

The CDR3 nucleotides read TGTGCCAGCATGTGGGTAGGCTACGAGCAGTACTTC. Amino acids: CASMWVGYEQYF. The rearrangement joins TRBV2 to TRBJ2-7, with D hard to call. The germline gives CDR1 SNHLY, CDR2 FYNNEI. The CDR3 is made up of 12 amino acids. Trimming cost V 7 bases and J 3 bases, with 10 bases left between them.

This clone was found once. The chain combines TRBV19 with TRBJ2-3; maybe TRBD1 (6 bases). The V gene lost 7 bases and the J gene lost 1 base, with 15 bases spanning the gap. CDR3 size: 15 residues. CDR1 is LNHDA, CDR2 SQIVND, per germline (reference sequence). CDR3 sequence (DNA): TGTGCCAGTACATTCAAGGCAGGGGGCACAGATACGCAGTATTTT. Protein sequence: CASTFKAGGTDTQYF. Complete variable domain (other parts from reference TRBV19 and TRBJ2-3): DGGITQSPKYLFRKEGQNVTLSCEQNLNHDAMYWYRQDPGQGLRLIYYSQIVNDFQKGDIAEGYSVSREKKESFPLTVTSAQKNPTAFYLCASTFKAGGTDTQYFGPGTRLTVL.

This chain joins TRBV19 and TRBJ1-5; D perhaps matches TRBD1 (6 bases). Germline-derived CDR1 and CDR2 are LNHDA and SQIVND (reference sequence). With 6 bases removed from V and 7 bases from J, the gap between germline ends came to 19 bases. There are 15 residues in the CDR3. The CDR3 DNA reads as TGTGCCAGTAGCAAGGGACAATCCCTATACCAGCCCCAGCATTTT. It codes for CASSKGQSLYQPQHF.

The chain recombines TRBV1 with TRBJ2-1; TRBD1 is the table's D call, not checked against the DNA. TRBV1 is described as a pseudogene. The CDR3 spans 17 residues. The chain's CDR3 is CTSSQGTGGSSYNEQFF. The CDR3 bases are TGCACCAGCAGCCAGGGGACAGGGGGGAGCTCCTACAATGAGCAGTTCTTC.